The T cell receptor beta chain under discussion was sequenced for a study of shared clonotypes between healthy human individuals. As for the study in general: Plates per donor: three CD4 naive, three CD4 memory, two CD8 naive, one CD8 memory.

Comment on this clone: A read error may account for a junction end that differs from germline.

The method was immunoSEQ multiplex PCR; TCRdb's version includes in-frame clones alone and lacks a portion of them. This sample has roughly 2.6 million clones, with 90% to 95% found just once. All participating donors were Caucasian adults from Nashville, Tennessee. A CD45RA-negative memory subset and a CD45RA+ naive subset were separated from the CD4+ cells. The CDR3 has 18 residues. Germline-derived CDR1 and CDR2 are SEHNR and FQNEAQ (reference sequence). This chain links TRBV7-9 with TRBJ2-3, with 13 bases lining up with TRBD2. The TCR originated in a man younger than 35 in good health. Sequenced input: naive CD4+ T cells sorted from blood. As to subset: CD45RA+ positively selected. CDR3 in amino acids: CVSSSWGLAGHPRDTQYF. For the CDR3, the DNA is TGTGTCAGCAGCTCGTGGGGACTAGCGGGACACCCCCGGGATACGCAGTATTTT.